This passage covers 20 T cell receptor beta chains from one sample sequenced in a study of memory CD8 T cells in hepatitis C reinfection. Repertoires were generated with immunoSEQ multiplex PCR, while TCRdb's copy carries only in-frame clones and drops some. The sample holds under 60,000 clones; over 85% are singletons and the top ten take roughly 1%. Stated time point: pre-reinfection, 55 to 20 weeks before reinfection detection. The sorted cells went straight to TCR sequencing with no prior in vitro expansion. Sequencing was done on a sample of naive CD8+ T cells sorted from blood. These receptors all stem from a man aged 18 to 30 with hepatitis C virus infection.

This CDR3 reads CASSLSPQGVGYGYTF. For the CDR3, the DNA is TGTGCCAGCAGTTTATCCCCACAGGGGGTCGGCTATGGCTACACCTTC. This chain uses TRBV27 with TRBJ1-2; TRBD1 matches 8 bases. CDR1 and CDR2 from the germline V gene are MNHEY and SMNVEV (reference sequence). This CDR3 has 16 amino acids. J was trimmed by 4 bases and V by 0 bases; bases with no gene match: 7.

The J gene is TRBJ2-7, the V gene TRBV28, with TRBD1 matching 9 bases. V lost 6 bases and J lost 7; bases outside the gene matches: 13. Germline V gene sequence: CDR1 MDHEN, CDR2 SYDVKM. The CDR3 consists of 15 residues. Here the CDR3 reads CASRSDRGPLWEQYF. In DNA, the CDR3 is TGTGCCAGCAGATCGGACAGGGGACCTTTGTGGGAGCAGTACTTC.

The chain employs TRBV6-5 and TRBJ2-1, with TRBD1 matching over 7 bases. The CDR3 runs to 13 residues. The germline CDR1 and CDR2 sequences are MNHEY and SVGAGI. V dropped 4 bases and J dropped 6; count of bases not matched to a gene: 3. CDR3 DNA sequence: TGTGCCAGCAGTTGGACAGGAACCAATGAGCAGTTCTTC. It yields the protein CASSWTGTNEQFF.

This chain connects TRBV9 to TRBJ2-2; 11 bases fit TRBD2. The CDR3 runs to 17 residues. J was trimmed by 1 base and V by 3 bases; bases with no gene match: 5. Germline CDR1 reads SGDLS; CDR2 reads YYNGEE. The CDR3 DNA is TGTGCCAGCAGCGGGCTAGCGGGAGGAGGGAACACCGGGGAGCTGTTTTTT. Amino acids: CASSGLAGGGNTGELFF.

This chain joins TRBV6-6 and TRBJ2-7; D is perhaps TRBD1 or TRBD2 (5 bases each). V was clipped by 2 bases and J by 6 bases, with 5 bases between them. Germline values: CDR1 MNHNY, CDR2 SVGAGI (reference sequence). The CDR3 consists of 11 residues. Here the CDR3 reads CASSYGGEQYV. Here the CDR3 DNA reads TGTGCCAGCAGTTACGGGGGCGAGCAGTACGTC.

The V call is TRBV4-1, the J call TRBJ2-1; 8 bases align to TRBD1. CDR1 is MGHRA, CDR2 YSYEKL, per germline. The CDR3 has 16 amino acids. With 0 bases clipped from V and 7 bases from J, the junction kept 8 bases outside the gene matches. The CDR3 sequence: CASSQEWTGFGNEQFF. CDR3 DNA: TGCGCCAGCAGCCAAGAATGGACAGGGTTTGGTAATGAGCAGTTCTTC.

V gene TRBV7-9 combines with J gene TRBJ2-7; tentatively, D is TRBD1 (7 bases). Germline V CDR1 and CDR2: SEHNR, FQNEAQ (reference sequence). The CDR3 spans 15 residues. V was trimmed by 2 bases and J by 4 bases, leaving 15 bases between them. Written as DNA, the CDR3 is TGTGCCAGCAGCTTACCGTCGGCAGGGGGGTACGAGCAGTACTTC. Protein sequence: CASSLPSAGGYEQYF.

The chain has TRBV4-1 and TRBJ2-5; no reliable D call. The germline V gene encodes CDR1 MGHRA and CDR2 YSYEKL. There are 15 residues in the CDR3. The germline V and J ends were trimmed by 0 bases and 1 base, with 9 bases remaining between them. For the CDR3, the DNA is TGCGCCAGCAGCCAAGATCGGTCATCCCAAGAGACCCAGTACTTC. Protein product: CASSQDRSSQETQYF.

The J gene is TRBJ1-6, the V gene TRBV4-3, with D uncertain. The CDR3 has 16 residues. Trimming removed 4 bases at V and 3 bases at J, with 13 bases between. From germline, CDR1 is LGHNA and CDR2 YSLEER. CDR3 sequence (DNA): TGCGCCAGCAGCCTGGGTACGGGGAGCTATAATTCACCCCTCCACTTT. Translated: CASSLGTGSYNSPLHF.

The V call is TRBV11-3, the J call TRBJ1-6; possible D gene TRBD1, 6 bases. The length of the CDR3 is 14 residues. V was cut by 1 base and J by 11 bases, with 12 bases left in between. Germline CDR1 is SGHNT and CDR2 is YENEEA. The CDR3, as DNA: TGTGCCAGCAGCTTAGCAGGGACACTGCCACCCCTCCACTTT. It yields the protein CASSLAGTLPPLHF.

CDR3 sequence (DNA): TGTGCCAGCAGCGCTAGCGGGGGAGGAGAGACCCAGTACTTC. Residues: CASSASGGGETQYF. The V gene is TRBV6-6, the J gene TRBJ2-5, with TRBD2 identical over 10 bases. This CDR3 contains 14 residues. Germline CDR1 reads MNHNY; CDR2 reads SVGAGI (reference sequence). Losses at the gene ends were 6 bases for V and 4 bases for J; bases not matched to a gene: 5.

This clone has just a few counts. V is TRBV6-6 and J is TRBJ1-2; perhaps TRBD1 as D (6 bases). The CDR3 totals 12 residues. V was clipped by 5 bases and J by 12 bases, with 16 bases between them. The germline V gene has CDR1 MNHNY and CDR2 SVGAGI (reference sequence). This CDR3 is CASSTGQLVDTF. The CDR3 DNA sequence: TGTGCCAGCAGTACTGGACAGTTGGTTGACACCTTC.

The chain recombines TRBV7-8 with TRBJ2-3; 12 bases map to TRBD2. The CDR3 length is 16 residues. Looked up from germline, CDR1 is SGHVS and CDR2 is FQNEAQ. Germline trimming cut 4 bases from V and 5 bases from J; bases unmatched to any gene: 7. The CDR3 spells CASSYSSGGAVDTQYF. The DNA of the CDR3 is TGTGCCAGCAGCTACTCTAGCGGGGGGGCCGTAGATACGCAGTATTTT.

The V and J genes are TRBV27 and TRBJ2-1, with 11 bases fitting TRBD2. Losses at the gene ends were 3 bases for V and 8 bases for J; bases not matched to a gene: 6. Germline V gene data show CDR1 as MNHEY and CDR2 as SMNVEV (reference sequence). The CDR3 spans 15 residues. In DNA form, the CDR3 reads TGTGCCAGCAGTTTCTCTAGCGGGAGGTCAGATGAGCAGTTCTTC. Translation: CASSFSSGRSDEQFF.

The rearrangement links TRBV7-7 to TRBJ2-3; 8 nucleotides match TRBD2. V shed 4 bases and J 0 bases; nucleotides not matched to a gene: 3. The V gene's germline CDR1 is SSHAT and CDR2 FNYEAQ (reference sequence). The CDR3 spans 15 residues. The DNA of the CDR3 is TGTGCCAGCAGCTCTAGCGGGTTAAGCACAGATACGCAGTATTTT. Translation: CASSSSGLSTDTQYF.

The chain is built from TRBV18 and TRBJ1-2, with a tentative D call TRBD1 (5 bases). V gave up 5 bases and J gave up 0 bases, with 16 bases separating them. Per germline, CDR1 KGHSH and CDR2 LQKENI. The CDR3 has 16 residues. The CDR3 DNA sequence: TGTGCCAGCTCAACCACAACAGGCGGATCTAACTATGGCTACACCTTC. Amino acids: CASSTTTGGSNYGYTF.

The chain has TRBV5-4 and TRBJ2-7; possibly TRBD2 for D (6 bases). This CDR3 region has 16 residues. Between the trimmed V and J ends, which lost 4 bases and 1 base, there was a span of 18 bases. Germline CDR1 SGHNT, CDR2 YYREEE (reference sequence). The CDR3 loop reads CASSLIGGGRSYEQYV. The CDR3 region has the DNA TGTGCCAGCAGCCTAATCGGTGGGGGGAGGTCCTACGAGCAGTACGTC.

This chain joins TRBV28 and TRBJ2-7; no clear D gene. The V gene's germline CDR1 is MDHEN and CDR2 SYDVKM. The CDR3 spans 12 residues. The germline V and J ends were trimmed by 7 bases and 2 bases, with 9 bases remaining between them. CDR3 nucleotides: TGTGCCAGCAAAGGCAGGACCTACGAGCAGTACTTC. Translating it yields CASKGRTYEQYF.

This clone was seen a handful of times. The rearrangement joins TRBV5-1 to TRBJ2-2, with TRBD1 matching 10 bases. With V trimmed by 5 bases and J by 7 bases, 8 bases remained unmatched. The CDR3 loop spans 15 amino acids. CDR1 and CDR2 from the germline V gene are SGHRS and YFSETQ. The CDR3 bases are TGCGCCAGCAGTCAGACAGGGGGCCAGAGCGGGGAGCTGTTTTTT. Protein: CASSQTGGQSGELFF.

The chain uses TRBV5-5 and TRBJ2-5; 12 bases are a match to TRBD2. Trimming cost V 2 bases and J 2 bases; bases outside gene matches: 4. Germline V gene sequence: CDR1 SGHKS, CDR2 YYEKEE (reference sequence). The CDR3 spans 16 residues. CDR3 coding DNA: TGTGCCAGCAGCTTATCTAGCGGGGGGGTTCAAGAGACCCAGTACTTC. Residues: CASSLSSGGVQETQYF. Supplemented by reference TRBV5-5 and TRBJ2-5, the full variable domain reads DAGVTQSPTHLIKTRGQQVTLRCSPISGHKSVSWYQQVLGQGPQFIFQYYEKEERGRGNFPDRFSARQFPNYSSELNVNALLLGDSALYLCASSLSSGGVQETQYFGPGTRLLVL.